The 4 T cell receptor beta chains below all came from one sample that was sequenced in a study of vaccination and CD4 T cells after COVID-19. Stated treatment: approximately 10-day PBMC culture with coronavirus spike peptide pools or control peptides (ViraFEST assay). With the Oncomine TCR Beta short-read assay, DNA from cultured CD4+ T cells was sequenced. MiXCR, applied by TCRdb to the PCR reads, yields one record per CDR3 protein. The profile shows over 10,000 distinct CDR3 sequences, 53% of them singletons. The antigens these receptors bind are not known. The material sequenced was CD4+ T cells from blood, cultured in vitro. These receptors all stem from a human donor who had recovered from COVID-19.

The J gene is TRBJ1-3, the V gene TRBV6-1, with D unclear. Germline CDR1 MNHNS, CDR2 SASEGT. V lost 6 bases to trimming and J lost 2 bases, with 14 bases between them. The CDR3 has 15 residues. In DNA, the CDR3 is TGTGCCAGCAGCCCGGACGAGTCTACTGGAAACACCATATATTTT. It yields the protein CASSPDESTGNTIYF.

The V and J genes are TRBV6-2 or TRBV6-3 and TRBJ1-2; D remains unclear. Trimming shortened V by 3 bases and J by 8 bases, and 13 bases separated the two germline ends. This CDR3 has 13 residues. Germline-derived CDR1 and CDR2 are MNHEY and SVGEGT. CDR3 residues: CASSYGWAWGYTF. The CDR3 coding sequence is TGTGCCAGCAGTTATGGCTGGGCATGGGGCTACACCTTC.

V is TRBV18 and J is TRBJ2-7; D possibly corresponds to TRBD2 (6 bases). This CDR3 spans 14 amino acids. The germline CDR1 and CDR2 sequences are KGHSH and LQKENI. Trimming stripped 4 bases from V and 3 bases from J, with 13 bases between. The CDR3 here is CASSQGMDYYEQYF. The CDR3 nucleotides read TGTGCCAGCTCACAGGGGATGGACTACTACGAGCAGTACTTC.

This clonotype was recorded a few times. The rearrangement uses TRBV15 and TRBJ1-2; D is unresolved. V was shortened by 0 bases and J by 0 bases, with 14 bases between the two germline ends. Germline V CDR1 and CDR2: LNHNV, YYDKDF (reference sequence). There are 17 residues in the CDR3. CDR3 in amino acids: CATSREVPSIPNYGYTF. In DNA form, the CDR3 reads TGTGCCACCAGCAGAGAGGTGCCCAGCATCCCTAACTATGGCTACACCTTC.